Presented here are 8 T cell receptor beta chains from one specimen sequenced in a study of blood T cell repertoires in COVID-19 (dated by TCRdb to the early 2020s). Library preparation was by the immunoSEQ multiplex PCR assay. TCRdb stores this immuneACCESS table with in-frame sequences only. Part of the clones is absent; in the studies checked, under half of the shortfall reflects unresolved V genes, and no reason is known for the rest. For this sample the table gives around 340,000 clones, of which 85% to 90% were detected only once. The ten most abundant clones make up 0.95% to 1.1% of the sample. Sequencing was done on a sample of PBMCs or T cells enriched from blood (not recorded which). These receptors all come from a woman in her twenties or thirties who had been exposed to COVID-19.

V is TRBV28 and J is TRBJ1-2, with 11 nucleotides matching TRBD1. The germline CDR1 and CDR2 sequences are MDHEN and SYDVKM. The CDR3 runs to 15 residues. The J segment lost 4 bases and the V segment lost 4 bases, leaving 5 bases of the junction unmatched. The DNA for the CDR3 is TGTGCCAGCAGTTCCCGGACAGGGGGCCGCTATGGCTACACCTTC. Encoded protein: CASSSRTGGRYGYTF.

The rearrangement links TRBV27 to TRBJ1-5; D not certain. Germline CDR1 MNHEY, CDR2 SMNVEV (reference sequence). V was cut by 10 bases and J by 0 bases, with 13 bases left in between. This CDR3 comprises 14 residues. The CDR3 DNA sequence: TGTGCCACGCAAGGACTGGATAGCAATCAGCCCCAGCATTTT. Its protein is CATQGLDSNQPQHF.

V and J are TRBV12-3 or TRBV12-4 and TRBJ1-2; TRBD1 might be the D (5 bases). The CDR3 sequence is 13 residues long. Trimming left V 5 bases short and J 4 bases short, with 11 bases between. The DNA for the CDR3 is TGTGCCAGCAGTGCCAGGGCCACCTATGGCTACACCTTC. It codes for CASSARATYGYTF.

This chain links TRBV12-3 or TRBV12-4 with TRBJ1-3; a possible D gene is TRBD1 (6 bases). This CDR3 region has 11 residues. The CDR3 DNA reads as TGTGCAGACGGACAGGGAAACACCATATATTTT. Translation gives CADGQGNTIYF.

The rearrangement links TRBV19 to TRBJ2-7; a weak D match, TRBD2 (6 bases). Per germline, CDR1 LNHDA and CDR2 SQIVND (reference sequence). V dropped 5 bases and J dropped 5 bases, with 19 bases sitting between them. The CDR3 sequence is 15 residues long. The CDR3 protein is CASSPVEVGRHEQYF. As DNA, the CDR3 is TGTGCCAGTAGTCCCGTAGAAGTAGGGAGGCACGAGCAGTACTTC. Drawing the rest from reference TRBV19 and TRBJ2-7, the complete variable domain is DGGITQSPKYLFRKEGQNVTLSCEQNLNHDAMYWYRQDPGQGLRLIYYSQIVNDFQKGDIAEGYSVSREKKESFPLTVTSAQKNPTAFYLCASSPVEVGRHEQYFGPGTRLTVT.

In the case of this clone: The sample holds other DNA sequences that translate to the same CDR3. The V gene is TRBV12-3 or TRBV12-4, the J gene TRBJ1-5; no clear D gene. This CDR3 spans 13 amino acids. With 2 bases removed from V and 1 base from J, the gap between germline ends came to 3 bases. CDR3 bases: TGTGCCAGCAGTTTAACAAGCAATCAGCCCCAGCATTTT. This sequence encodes CASSLTSNQPQHF.

CDR3 nucleotides: TGTGCCAGCTCACCGTTTTCCGGGAGTAGCACCGGGGAGCTGTTTTTT. Translating it yields CASSPFSGSSTGELFF. The chain has TRBV18 and TRBJ2-2, with D possibly being TRBD2 (6 bases). Looked up from germline, CDR1 is KGHSH and CDR2 is LQKENI. The CDR3 covers 16 residues. V shed 3 bases and J shed 4 bases, with 15 bases lying between them.

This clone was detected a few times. CDR3 nucleotides: TGTGCCAGCTCCTCCCCCGCGGGGGGCGCAGGTGGCTACACCTTC. It yields the protein CASSSPAGGAGGYTF. This chain links TRBV18 with TRBJ1-2, with D possibly TRBD1 on 6 matching bases. The CDR3 covers 15 residues. Germline V lookup: CDR1 KGHSH, CDR2 LQKENI. Trimming removed 6 bases from V and 7 bases from J, with 21 bases in between.